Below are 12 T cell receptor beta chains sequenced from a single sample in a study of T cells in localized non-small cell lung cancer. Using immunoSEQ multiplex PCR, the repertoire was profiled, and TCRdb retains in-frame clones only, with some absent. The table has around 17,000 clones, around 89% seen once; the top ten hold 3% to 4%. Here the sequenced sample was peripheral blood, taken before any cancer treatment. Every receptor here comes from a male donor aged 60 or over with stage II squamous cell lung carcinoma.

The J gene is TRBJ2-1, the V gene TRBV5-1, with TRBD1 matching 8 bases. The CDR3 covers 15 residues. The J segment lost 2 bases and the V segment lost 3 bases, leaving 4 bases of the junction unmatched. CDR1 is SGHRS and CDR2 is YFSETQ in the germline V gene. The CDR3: CASSSQGATYNEQFF. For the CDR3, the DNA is TGCGCCAGCAGCTCTCAGGGGGCTACCTACAATGAGCAGTTCTTC.

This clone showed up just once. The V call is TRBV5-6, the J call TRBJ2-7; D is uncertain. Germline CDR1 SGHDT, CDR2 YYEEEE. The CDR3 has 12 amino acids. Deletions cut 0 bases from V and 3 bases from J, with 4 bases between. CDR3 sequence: CASSLGRYEQYF. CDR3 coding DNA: TGTGCCAGCAGCTTGGGGCGCTACGAGCAGTACTTC.

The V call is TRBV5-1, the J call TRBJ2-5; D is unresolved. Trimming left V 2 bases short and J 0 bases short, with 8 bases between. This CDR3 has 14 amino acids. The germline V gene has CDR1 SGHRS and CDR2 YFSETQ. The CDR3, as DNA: TGCGCCAGCAGCTTTGGCGGAGACCAAGAGACCCAGTACTTC. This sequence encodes CASSFGGDQETQYF. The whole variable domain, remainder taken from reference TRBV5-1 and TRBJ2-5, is KAGVTQTPRYLIKTRGQQVTLSCSPISGHRSVSWYQQTPGQGLQFLFEYFSETQRNKGNFPGRFSGRQFSNSRSEMNVSTLELGDSALYLCASSFGGDQETQYFGPGTRLLVL.

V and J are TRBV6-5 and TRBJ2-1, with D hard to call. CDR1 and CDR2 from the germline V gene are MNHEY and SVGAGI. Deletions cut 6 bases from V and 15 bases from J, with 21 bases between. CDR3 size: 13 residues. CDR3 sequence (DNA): TGTGCCAGCAGACCGACTGGACCATCCGATTCGTTCTTC. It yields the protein CASRPTGPSDSFF.

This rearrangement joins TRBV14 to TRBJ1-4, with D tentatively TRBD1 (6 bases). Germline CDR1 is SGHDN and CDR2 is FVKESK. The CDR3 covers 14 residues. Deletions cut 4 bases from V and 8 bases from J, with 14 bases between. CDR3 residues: CASSRGRGREKLFF. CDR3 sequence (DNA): TGTGCCAGCAGCCGGGGACGGGGGCGCGAAAAACTGTTTTTT.

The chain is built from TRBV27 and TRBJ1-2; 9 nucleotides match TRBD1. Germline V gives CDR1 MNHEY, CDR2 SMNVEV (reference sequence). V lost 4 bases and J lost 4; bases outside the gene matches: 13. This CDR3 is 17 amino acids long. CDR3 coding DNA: TGTGCCAGCAGTTCAAGATCCTCCGGGACAGGGCCCTATGGCTACACCTTC. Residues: CASSSRSSGTGPYGYTF.

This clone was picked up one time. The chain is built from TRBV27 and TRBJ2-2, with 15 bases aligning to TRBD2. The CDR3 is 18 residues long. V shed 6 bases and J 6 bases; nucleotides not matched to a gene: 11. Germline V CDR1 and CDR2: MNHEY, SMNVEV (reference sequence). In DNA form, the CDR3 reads TGTGCCAGCAGGCTCCCGGGACTAGCGGGAGGAGGGGCCGGGGAGCTGTTTTTT. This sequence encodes CASRLPGLAGGGAGELFF.

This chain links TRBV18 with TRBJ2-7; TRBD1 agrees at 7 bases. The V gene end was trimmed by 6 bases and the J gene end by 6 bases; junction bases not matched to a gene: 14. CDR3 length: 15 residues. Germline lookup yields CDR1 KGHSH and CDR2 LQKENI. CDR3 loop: CASSQSQGVIGEQYF. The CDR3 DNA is TGTGCCAGCTCCCAATCTCAGGGGGTGATCGGCGAGCAGTACTTC.

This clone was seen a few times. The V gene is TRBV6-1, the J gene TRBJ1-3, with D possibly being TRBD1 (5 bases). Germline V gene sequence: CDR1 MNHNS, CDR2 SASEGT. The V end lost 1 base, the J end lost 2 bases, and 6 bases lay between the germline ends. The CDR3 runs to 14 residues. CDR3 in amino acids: CASSEGTTGNTIYF. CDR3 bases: TGTGCCAGCAGTGAAGGGACAACTGGAAACACCATATATTTT.

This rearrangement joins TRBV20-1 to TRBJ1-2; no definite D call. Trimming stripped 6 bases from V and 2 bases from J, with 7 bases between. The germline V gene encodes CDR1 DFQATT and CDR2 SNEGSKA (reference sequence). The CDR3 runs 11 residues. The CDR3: CSARINYGYTF. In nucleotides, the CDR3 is TGCAGTGCGCGGATAAACTATGGCTACACCTTC.

CDR3 in DNA: TGTGCCAGCCGGGACTGGACTAACACCGGGGAGCTGTTTTTT. Its translation is CASRDWTNTGELFF. This chain links TRBV6-5 with TRBJ2-2, with D tentatively TRBD2 (6 bases). Germline assignment: CDR1 MNHEY and CDR2 SVGAGI. Trimming pared 8 bases from V and 2 bases from J, leaving 12 bases between. The CDR3 sequence is 14 residues long.

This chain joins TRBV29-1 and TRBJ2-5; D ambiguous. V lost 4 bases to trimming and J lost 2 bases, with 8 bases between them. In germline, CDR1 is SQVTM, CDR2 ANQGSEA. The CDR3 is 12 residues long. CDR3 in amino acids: CSVARSQETQYF. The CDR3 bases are TGCAGCGTTGCCCGATCTCAAGAGACCCAGTACTTC.